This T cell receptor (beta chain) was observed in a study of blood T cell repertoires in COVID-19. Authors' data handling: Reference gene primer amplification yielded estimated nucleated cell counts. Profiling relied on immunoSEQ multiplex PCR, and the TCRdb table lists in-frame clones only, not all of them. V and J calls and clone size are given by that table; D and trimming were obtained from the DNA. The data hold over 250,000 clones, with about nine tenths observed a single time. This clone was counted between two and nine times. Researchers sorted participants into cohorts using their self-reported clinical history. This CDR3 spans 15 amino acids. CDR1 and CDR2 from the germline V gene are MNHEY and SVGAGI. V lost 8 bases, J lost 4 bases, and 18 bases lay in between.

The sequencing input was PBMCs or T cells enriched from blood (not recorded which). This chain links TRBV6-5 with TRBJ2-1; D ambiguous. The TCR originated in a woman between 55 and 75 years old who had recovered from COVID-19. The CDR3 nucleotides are TGTGCCAGCCGAACTATGTTTTCCCAATACAATGAGCAGTTCTTC. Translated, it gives CASRTMFSQYNEQFF.